A single count supports the clone carrying this T cell receptor beta chain. Its antigen remains unknown. This sample is part of a study of OX40 agonist ivuxolimab in advanced cancers. Overall study context: Across the patients, intravenous ivuxolimab was delivered every 2 weeks at 0.01 to 10 mg/kg.

Here immunoSEQ multiplex PCR was the method, and the copy in TCRdb shows in-frame clones only, minus some. The data contain over 45,000 clones, 83% of them seen just once; the ten biggest clones take up about 3.1%. Regarding the study as a whole: Antigen specificity was not determined for the expanded peripheral T cells.

The V and J ends lost 1 base and 2 bases respectively, with 11 bases between them. The CDR3 totals 15 residues. From germline, CDR1 is MGHRA and CDR2 YSYEKL. Sequenced material: CD4+ or CD8+ T cells sorted from blood, taken in a trial of the OX40 agonist ivuxolimab. This receptor was identified in an adult with an advanced solid tumor such as melanoma, head and neck, liver or kidney cancer. This chain joins TRBV4-1 and TRBJ1-1, with D tentatively TRBD1 (6 bases). The DNA for the CDR3 is TGCGCCAGCAGCCAAGGTTATGGGACAAACACTGAAGCTTTCTTT. It translates to CASSQGYGTNTEAFF.